A selection of T cell receptor beta chains follows, all from one sample in a study of T-cell memory formation after mild COVID-19. Using its own MiXCR run on the 5' RACE reads, TCRdb lists one record per CDR3 protein. Of approximately 150,000 distinct CDR3 sequences listed, under 25% are singletons. Sequences were obtained from PBMCs or a T cell subset sorted from them (not recorded which). All receptors come from an adult woman who had mild COVID-19 (a few samples of this study predate the infection). Cell type and time point are not known. Both conserved end residues are part of each CDR3.

TRBV6-6 | CASSYPVVELAYEEDTQYF
TRBV10-3 | CAISESGGGASYNEQFF
TRBV5-1 | CASSTLQGAQYF
TRBV12-3/TRBV12-4 | CASRPYTEAFF
TRBV2 | CASSGFRETRDTQYF
TRBV20-1 | CSARDNAREKLFF
TRBV18 | CASSPLGTGQPSNQPQHF
TRBV7-8 | CASSPRGISGGYEQYF
TRBV10-3 | CAISGTSGDEQFF
TRBV20-1 | CSARASGRADNEQFF
TRBV12-3/TRBV12-4 | CASRGLWTSGRGGIQYF
TRBV5-1 | CASSFSGGNTGELFF
TRBV2 | CASSGQGAGMNTEAFF
TRBV19 | CASNPQRREKLFF
TRBV20-1 | CSASGRIHNEQFF
TRBV7-2 | CASSLGVDGGTTDTQYF
TRBV9 | CASSARRKAGGSETQYF
TRBV5-8 | CASSLEKGNIQYF
TRBV19 | CASTRDTRDAKNIQYF
TRBV12-3/TRBV12-4 | CASGEQGARTEAFF
TRBV14 | CASSPLGRAAFF
TRBV20-1 | CSARVVNTEAFF
TRBV18 | CASSPNGVGTEAFF
TRBV7-9 | CASSQGGENTEAFF
TRBV19 | CASSVGQGTEAFF
TRBV5-6 | CASSLLGEGPHEQYF
TRBV4-2 | CASSQDRVTDTQYF
TRBV5-1 | CASSFGDGYTF